This T cell receptor (beta chain) was obtained from a study of blood T cell repertoires in COVID-19. Here immunoSEQ multiplex PCR was the method, and the copy in TCRdb shows in-frame clones only, minus some. The table shows approximately 290,000 clones, with 90% occurring only once. The CDR3 spans 15 residues. V lost 7 bases and J lost 4; bases outside the gene matches: 7. Germline lookup yields CDR1 MGHDK and CDR2 SYGVNS. Material: PBMCs or T cells enriched from blood (not recorded which). J is TRBJ2-2 and V is TRBV25-1; 9 bases match TRBD1. The source is a woman aged 25 to 45 who had recovered from COVID-19. CDR3 coding DNA: TGTGCCAGCACCAACAGGGGGCTGAGCACCGGGGAGCTGTTTTTT. It translates to CASTNRGLSTGELFF.